These T cell receptor beta chains were read from a single sample in a study of control samples from healthy donors and cancer patients. The data were produced by immunoSEQ multiplex PCR, yet TCRdb's version contains in-frame clones alone and is incomplete. The table lists about 63,000 clones, 65% to 90% of them singletons, with roughly 6% in the top ten. The specimen sequenced was blood. These receptors came from a man aged 35-49 years in good health. Both conserved end residues are part of each CDR3. Each record gives: CDR3 length, clone size, D gene, V gene, J gene, CDR3 DNA, CDR3 protein. A D gene is named only where the DNA matches it firmly. Clone size is stated in some rows and not others, as once, few, many or a class when expanded.

>16|-|-|TRBV28|TRBJ1-2
TGTGCCAGCAGAGACTCCGGGAAAGGGCAAGGCTATGGCTACACCTTC
CASRDSGKGQGYGYTF
>12|-|-|TRBV9|TRBJ2-5
TGTGCCAGCAGCGTCGGGGCGGGGACCCAGTACTTC
CASSVGAGTQYF
>15|-|-|TRBV7-3|TRBJ2-4
TGTGCCAGCAGCTTAGGGGGTGCGGCCAAAAACATTCAGTACTTC
CASSLGGAAKNIQYF
>13|-|-|TRBV30|TRBJ1-2
TGTGCCTGGATCGGTCAAGTGGGCTATGGCTACACCTTC
CAWIGQVGYGYTF
>16|-|-|TRBV4-2|TRBJ1-5
TGTGCCAGCAGCCCTCAGGCCCACAGTAGCAATCAGCCCCAGCATTTT
CASSPQAHSSNQPQHF
>15|-|-|TRBV6-2/TRBV6-3|TRBJ1-6
TGTGCCAGCAGTTACCGTCCAGGGGCGGTATCACCCCTCCACTTT
CASSYRPGAVSPLHF
>16|-|-|TRBV27|TRBJ1-3
TGTGCCAGCAGTTCTGGACGGTGGAGCTCTGGAAACACCATATATTTT
CASSSGRWSSGNTIYF
>16|-|-|TRBV2|TRBJ1-6
TGTGCCAGCTCCGCAAATCCAGACAGGCATAATTCACCCCTCCACTTT
CASSANPDRHNSPLHF
>15|-|TRBD1|TRBV11-2|TRBJ1-6
TGTGCCAGCAGTCAACAGGGGGAGACCTATTCACCCCTCCACTTT
CASSQQGETYSPLHF
>14|-|-|TRBV6-5|TRBJ2-5
TGTGCCAGCAGGACCCCCGGGCAGGGTGAGACCCAGTACTTC
CASRTPGQGETQYF
>16|-|TRBD1|TRBV24-1|TRBJ2-7
TGTGCCACCAGTGACCCAAAGGGGACAGGGGGATACGAGCAGTACTTC
CATSDPKGTGGYEQYF
>13|-|-|TRBV6-5|TRBJ1-2
TGTGCCAGCAGAATCGGGTTAGGGACTGGCTACACCTTT
CASRIGLGTGYTF
>14|-|TRBD1|TRBV5-1|TRBJ2-5
TGCGCCAGCAGCTTGACAGGGGATCAAGAGACCCAGTACTTC
CASSLTGDQETQYF
>12|-|-|TRBV27|TRBJ2-1
TGTGCCAGCACGGCTGGGGGCGGTGAGCAGTTCTTC
CASTAGGGEQFF
>16|few|-|TRBV5-5|TRBJ1-1
TGTGCCAGCAGCTTAAACCCCGTTAAGGGGGGCGGAACGGCTTTCTTT
CASSLNPVKGGGTAFF
>14|once|TRBD1|TRBV23-1|TRBJ2-7
TGCGCCAGCAGTCAATGGGGACAGTCCTACGAGCAGTACTTC
CASSQWGQSYEQYF
>14|-|TRBD1|TRBV2|TRBJ1-4
TGTGCCAGCAGTCGACAGGGGTTAAATGAAAAACTGTTTTTT
CASSRQGLNEKLFF
>16|-|TRBD2|TRBV6-4|TRBJ2-1
TGTGCCAGCAGTGACATCGGCGGGAGGCTTTCGAATGAGCAGTTCTTC
CASSDIGGRLSNEQFF
>15|-|-|TRBV9|TRBJ1-4
TGTGCCAGCAGCGTAATTGGAGGGGGAGGTGAAAAACTGTTTTTT
CASSVIGGGGEKLFF
>15|-|-|TRBV15|TRBJ1-2
TGTGCCACCAGTTTAAGGGGGGCGTTGAACTATGGCTACACCTTC
CATSLRGALNYGYTF
>17|few|TRBD2|TRBV14|TRBJ2-3
TGTGCCAGCAGCCCCAGACTAGCGTCTGTGAACACAGATACGCAGTATTTT
CASSPRLASVNTDTQYF
>13|-|-|TRBV3-1/TRBV3-2|TRBJ1-3
TGTGCCAGCAGCCAGGGTTCTGGAAACACCATATATTTT
CASSQGSGNTIYF
>15|-|TRBD2|TRBV20-1|TRBJ2-5
TGCAGTGCTAGTTATGAAGCGGGGGCCGGGGGGACCCAGTACTTC
CSASYEAGAGGTQYF
>16|-|-|TRBV5-1|TRBJ1-1
TGCGCCAGCAGCTTGGGGCTCCGGGGGGATATAACTGAAGCTTTCTTT
CASSLGLRGDITEAFF
>15|-|-|TRBV7-2|TRBJ1-5
TGTGCCAGCAGCTTAGTTACCAATAGCAATCAGCCCCAGCATTTT
CASSLVTNSNQPQHF
>17|-|TRBD1|TRBV11-3|TRBJ2-1
TGTGCCAGCAGATCTAGGACAGGGGCAACCTCCTACAATGAGCAGTTCTTC
CASRSRTGATSYNEQFF